This entry lists 14 T cell receptor beta chains sequenced from one sample in a study of cytomegalovirus exposure and HLA in healthy donors. Primers: 60 Vbeta forward and 13 Jbeta reverse. Sequenced by immunoSEQ multiplex PCR; TCRdb stores in-frame clones only, minus some. The sample holds over 150,000 clones, over 70% seen once. The sample comprised PBMCs. These receptors were collected from a woman between 45 and 60 years old in good health and CMV-seropositive.

The chain joins TRBV7-9 to TRBJ2-7, with 11 bases identical to TRBD2. Trimming cost V 7 bases and J 0 bases; bases outside gene matches: 5. Germline V lookup: CDR1 SEHNR, CDR2 FQNEAQ (reference sequence). The CDR3 sequence is 15 residues long. As DNA, the CDR3 is TGTGCCAGCACCCCCGGGACTAGCGGCTCCTACGAGCAGTACTTC. Amino acid sequence: CASTPGTSGSYEQYF.

J is TRBJ1-5 and V is TRBV5-5; a possible D gene is TRBD1 (5 bases). Trimming removed 7 bases from V and 9 bases from J, with 11 bases in between. Germline V gene lookup returns CDR1 SGHKS and CDR2 YYEKEE (reference sequence). This CDR3 is built from 11 residues. CDR3 nucleotides: TGTGCCAGCTCGGACGGGGGGCCCCAGCATTTT. Amino acids: CASSDGGPQHF.

The rearrangement links TRBV29-1 to TRBJ1-2; D is uncertain. The CDR3 is made up of 12 amino acids. Germline CDR1 and CDR2: SQVTM and ANQGSEA. Trimming pared 1 base from V and 9 bases from J, leaving 12 bases between. The CDR3 nucleotides are TGCAGCGTTGAAGTTACGGGATACCGCTACACCTTC. As protein: CSVEVTGYRYTF.

This rearrangement joins TRBV7-2 to TRBJ1-5; the match to TRBD1 covers 11 bases. The junction had 9 bases not matched to a gene; V was cut back by 5 bases and J by 0 bases. This CDR3 has 18 amino acids. From germline, CDR1 is SGHTA and CDR2 FQGNSA. The CDR3 sequence is CASSPDRGLVYSNQPQHF. The DNA of the CDR3 is TGTGCCAGCAGCCCGGACAGGGGGCTAGTATATAGCAATCAGCCCCAGCATTTT.

The V gene is TRBV11-1, the J gene TRBJ2-7; 7 nucleotides agree with TRBD2. The CDR3 extends over 12 amino acids. V trimming: 8 bases; J trimming: 1 base; junction bases outside the gene matches: 2. The germline V gene has CDR1 SGHAT and CDR2 FQDESV (reference sequence). CDR3 nucleotide sequence: TGTGCCAGCGCGGGAGCTTCCTACGAGCAGTACTTC. This gives the protein CASAGASYEQYF.

The chain uses TRBV4-2 and TRBJ2-3, with D perhaps matching TRBD2 (6 bases). The CDR3 contains 15 residues. Per germline, CDR1 LGHNA and CDR2 YNFKEQ. Trimming pared 2 bases from V and 4 bases from J, leaving 13 bases between. CDR3 residues: CASSQRGTGADTQYF. The CDR3 nucleotides are TGTGCCAGCAGCCAACGCGGGACTGGTGCAGATACGCAGTATTTT.

The CDR3 sequence: CASSLLTGGAGQPQHF. The CDR3 DNA reads TGTGCCAGCAGCTTACTTACAGGGGGCGCGGGTCAGCCCCAGCATTTT. The chain combines TRBV7-2 with TRBJ1-5; TRBD1 matches at 9 bases. V lost 2 bases, J lost 6 bases, and 8 bases stayed unmatched. The CDR3 contains 16 residues. Germline CDR1 SGHTA, CDR2 FQGNSA.

Here the CDR3 reads CASSLGTGVTEAFF. The CDR3 coding sequence is TGCGCCAGCAGCCTGGGGACAGGGGTGACTGAAGCTTTCTTT. The V and J genes are TRBV5-1 and TRBJ1-1, with 10 bases matching TRBD1. V trimming: 4 bases; J trimming: 5 bases; junction bases outside the gene matches: 5. Germline values: CDR1 SGHRS, CDR2 YFSETQ. The CDR3 is made up of 14 amino acids. The complete variable domain, with remaining parts taken from reference TRBV5-1 and TRBJ1-1, reads KAGVTQTPRYLIKTRGQQVTLSCSPISGHRSVSWYQQTPGQGLQFLFEYFSETQRNKGNFPGRFSGRQFSNSRSEMNVSTLELGDSALYLCASSLGTGVTEAFFGQGTRLTVV.

The V call is TRBV9, the J call TRBJ1-4; 8 positions match TRBD1. CDR1 and CDR2 from the germline V gene are SGDLS and YYNGEE. This CDR3 has 14 amino acids. V shed 5 bases, J shed 8 bases, and the junction held 8 bases outside the gene matches. Here the CDR3 reads CASSDDRGGEKLFF. The CDR3 DNA sequence: TGTGCCAGCAGTGACGACAGGGGAGGCGAAAAACTGTTTTTT.

This chain joins TRBV30 and TRBJ2-5; 7 positions match TRBD2. The CDR3 runs to 12 residues. V lost 4 bases, J lost 4 bases, and 3 bases stayed unmatched. CDR1 and CDR2 (germline): GTSNPN, SVGIG (reference sequence). The CDR3 loop reads CAWTPGGETQYF. CDR3 DNA sequence: TGTGCCTGGACACCGGGAGGAGAGACCCAGTACTTC.

V gene TRBV21-1 combines with J gene TRBJ1-2; the listed D gene, TRBD1, was not tested against the DNA. TRBV21-1 is a pseudogene segment. The CDR3 loop spans 15 amino acids. Written as DNA, the CDR3 is TGTGCCAGCAGCAAGCTGGGCCCCAGGGACTATGGCTACACCTTC. Translating it yields CASSKLGPRDYGYTF.

J is TRBJ1-4 and V is TRBV4-3; the D gene is possibly TRBD1 (5 bases). Looked up from germline, CDR1 is LGHNA and CDR2 is YSLEER. Trimming removed 0 bases at V and 7 bases at J, with 12 bases between. The CDR3 is made up of 15 amino acids. CDR3 sequence (DNA): TGCGCCAGCAGCCAAGATGGAGGGCAGGGTGAAAAACTGTTTTTT. Protein product: CASSQDGGQGEKLFF.

The V and J genes are TRBV19 and TRBJ1-1, with D perhaps TRBD1 (5 bases). This CDR3 region has 14 residues. Trimming stripped 2 bases from V and 4 bases from J, with 11 bases between. CDR1 LNHDA and CDR2 SQIVND come from the germline V gene (reference sequence). The CDR3 nucleotides are TGTGCCAGTAGTATAAATTGGGGGGGCACTGAAGCTTTCTTT. Translating it yields CASSINWGGTEAFF.

As to this clone: Other DNA sequences in the same sample also yield this CDR3. The chain employs TRBV7-2 and TRBJ2-5; 8 bases match TRBD1. V was clipped by 5 bases and J by 4 bases; unmatched bases: 6. This CDR3 has 14 amino acids. The germline V gene encodes CDR1 SGHTA and CDR2 FQGNSA. CDR3 DNA: TGTGCCAGCAGCCTTCGGACAGGGCGAGAGACCCAGTACTTC. Translating it yields CASSLRTGRETQYF.